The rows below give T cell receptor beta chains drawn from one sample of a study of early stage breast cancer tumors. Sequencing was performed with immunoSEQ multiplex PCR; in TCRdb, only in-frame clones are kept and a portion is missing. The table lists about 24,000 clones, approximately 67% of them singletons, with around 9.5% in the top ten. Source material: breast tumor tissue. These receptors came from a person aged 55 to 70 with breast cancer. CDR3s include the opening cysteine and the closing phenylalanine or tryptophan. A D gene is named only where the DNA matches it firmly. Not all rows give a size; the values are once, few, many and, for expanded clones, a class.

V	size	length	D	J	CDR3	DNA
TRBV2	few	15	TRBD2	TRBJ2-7	CASSEISGRSDEQYF	TGTGCCAGCAGTGAAATTAGCGGGAGGTCCGACGAGCAGTACTTC
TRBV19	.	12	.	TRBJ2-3	CASRQAGDTQYF	TGTGCCAGTAGGCAAGCGGGAGATACGCAGTATTTT
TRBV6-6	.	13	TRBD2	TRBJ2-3	CASSSTSLDTQYF	TGTGCCAGCAGTTCGACTAGCTTGGATACGCAGTATTTT
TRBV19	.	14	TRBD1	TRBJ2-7	CASSKDRVGDEQYF	TGTGCCAGTAGTAAGGACAGGGTAGGCGACGAGCAGTACTTC
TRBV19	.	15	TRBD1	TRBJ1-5	CASQPGQGSNQPQHF	TGTGCCAGCCAACCGGGACAGGGGAGCAATCAGCCCCAGCATTTT
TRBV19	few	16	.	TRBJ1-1	CASSIDGGRANTEAFF	TGTGCCAGTAGTATAGATGGTGGCAGGGCGAACACTGAAGCTTTCTTT
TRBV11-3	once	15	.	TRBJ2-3	CASSLTQVGADTQYF	TGTGCCAGCAGCTTGACGCAGGTCGGGGCAGATACGCAGTATTTT
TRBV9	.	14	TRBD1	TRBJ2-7	CASSSEGQGFGQYF	TGTGCCAGCAGCTCTGAGGGACAGGGCTTCGGGCAGTACTTC
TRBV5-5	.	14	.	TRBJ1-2	CASSPGQTSYGYTF	TGCGCCAGCAGCCCCGGACAGACCAGCTATGGCTACACCTTC
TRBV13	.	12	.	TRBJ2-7	CASSLGGAEQYF	TGTGCCAGCAGCTTAGGGGGCGCCGAGCAGTACTTC
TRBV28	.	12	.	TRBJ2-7	CASSFFYNEQYF	TGTGCCAGCAGTTTCTTCTATAACGAGCAGTACTTC
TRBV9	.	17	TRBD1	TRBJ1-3	CASSVAGQGIEGNTIYF	TGTGCCAGCAGCGTAGCGGGACAGGGGATAGAGGGAAACACCATATATTTT
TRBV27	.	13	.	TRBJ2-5	CASSARSGETQYF	TGTGCCAGCAGTGCTCGGAGTGGGGAGACCCAGTACTTC
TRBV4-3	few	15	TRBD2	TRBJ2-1	CASSQDYRTSYEQFF	TGCGCCAGCAGCCAAGATTATAGGACTAGCTATGAGCAGTTCTTC
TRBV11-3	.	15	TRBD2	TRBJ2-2	CASSLGLAGTGELFF	TGTGCCAGCAGCTTGGGACTAGCGGGGACCGGGGAGCTGTTTTTT
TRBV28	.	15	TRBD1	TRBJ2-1	CASSYPGQGYNEQFF	TGTGCCAGCAGTTATCCGGGACAGGGGTACAATGAGCAGTTCTTC
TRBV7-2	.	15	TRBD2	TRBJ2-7	CASSLDLGGAYEQYF	TGTGCCAGCAGCTTAGACCTTGGGGGGGCCTACGAGCAGTACTTC
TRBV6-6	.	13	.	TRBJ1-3	CASTASSGNTIYF	TGTGCCAGCACCGCGAGCTCTGGAAACACCATATATTTT
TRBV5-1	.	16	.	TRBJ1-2	CASSLGEVEGPYGYTF	TGCGCCAGCAGCTTGGGGGAGGTGGAGGGACCCTATGGCTACACCTTC
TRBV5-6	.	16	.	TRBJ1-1	CASSLVWSQLNTEAFF	TGTGCCAGCAGCTTGGTTTGGTCACAGTTGAACACTGAAGCTTTCTTT
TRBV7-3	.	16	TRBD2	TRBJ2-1	CASSAQTSGSRNEQFF	TGTGCCAGCAGCGCACAAACTAGCGGGAGCAGGAATGAGCAGTTCTTC
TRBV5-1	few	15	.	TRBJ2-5	CASSLFGQTQETQYF	TGCGCCAGCAGCTTATTCGGACAGACCCAAGAGACCCAGTACTTC